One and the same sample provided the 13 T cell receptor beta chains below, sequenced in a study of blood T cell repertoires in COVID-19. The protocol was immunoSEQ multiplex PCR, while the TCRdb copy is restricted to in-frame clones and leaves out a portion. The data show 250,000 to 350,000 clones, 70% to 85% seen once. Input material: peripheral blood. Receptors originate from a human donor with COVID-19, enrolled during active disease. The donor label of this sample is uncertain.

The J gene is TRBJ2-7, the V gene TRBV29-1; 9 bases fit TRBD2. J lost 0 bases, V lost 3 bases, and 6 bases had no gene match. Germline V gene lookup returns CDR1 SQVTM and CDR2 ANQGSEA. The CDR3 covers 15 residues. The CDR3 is CSVEASGVYSYEQYF. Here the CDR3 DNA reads TGCAGCGTTGAGGCTAGCGGGGTTTACTCCTACGAGCAGTACTTC.

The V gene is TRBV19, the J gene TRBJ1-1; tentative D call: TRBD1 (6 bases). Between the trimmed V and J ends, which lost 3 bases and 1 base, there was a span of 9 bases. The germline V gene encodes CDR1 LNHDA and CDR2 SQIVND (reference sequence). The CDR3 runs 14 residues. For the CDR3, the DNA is TGTGCCAGTAGTATGTTGACAGGGAACACTGAAGCTTTCTTT. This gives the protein CASSMLTGNTEAFF.

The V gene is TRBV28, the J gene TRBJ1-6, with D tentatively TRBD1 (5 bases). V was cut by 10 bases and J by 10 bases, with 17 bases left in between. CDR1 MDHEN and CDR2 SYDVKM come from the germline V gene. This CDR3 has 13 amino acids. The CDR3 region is CATKQEYESPLHF. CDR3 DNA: TGTGCCACCAAACAGGAGTATGAGTCACCCCTCCACTTT.

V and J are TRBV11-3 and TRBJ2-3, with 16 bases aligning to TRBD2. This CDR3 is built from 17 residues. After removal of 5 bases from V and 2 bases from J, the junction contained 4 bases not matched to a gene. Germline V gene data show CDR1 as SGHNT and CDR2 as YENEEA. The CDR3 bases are TGTGCCAGCAGCCAGGGACTAGCGGGAGGGGTCACAGATACGCAGTATTTT. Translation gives CASSQGLAGGVTDTQYF.

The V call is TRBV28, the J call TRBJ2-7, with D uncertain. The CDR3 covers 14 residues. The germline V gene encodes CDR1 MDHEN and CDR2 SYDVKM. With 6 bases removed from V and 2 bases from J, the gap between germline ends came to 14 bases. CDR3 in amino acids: CASSRSFQAYEQYF. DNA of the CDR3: TGTGCCAGCAGCCGATCCTTCCAGGCCTACGAGCAGTACTTC.

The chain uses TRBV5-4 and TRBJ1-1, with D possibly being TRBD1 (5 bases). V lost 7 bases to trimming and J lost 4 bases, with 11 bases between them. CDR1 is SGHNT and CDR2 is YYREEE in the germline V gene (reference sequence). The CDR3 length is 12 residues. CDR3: CASGAQTTEAFF. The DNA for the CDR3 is TGTGCCAGCGGGGCGCAGACCACTGAAGCTTTCTTT. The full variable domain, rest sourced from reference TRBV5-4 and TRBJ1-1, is ETGVTQSPTHLIKTRGQQVTLRCSSQSGHNTVSWYQQALGQGPQFIFQYYREEENGRGNFPPRFSGLQFPNYSSELNVNALELDDSALYLCASGAQTTEAFFGQGTRLTVV.

In DNA form, the CDR3 reads TGCGCCAGCAGCCTAGGACAGGTGGTGCCAGATACGCAGTATTTT. It is translated as CASSLGQVVPDTQYF. The chain employs TRBV5-1 and TRBJ2-3, with 7 bases matching TRBD1. Germline V gene lookup returns CDR1 SGHRS and CDR2 YFSETQ. This CDR3 contains 15 residues. After removal of 4 bases from V and 4 bases from J, the junction contained 9 bases not matched to a gene.

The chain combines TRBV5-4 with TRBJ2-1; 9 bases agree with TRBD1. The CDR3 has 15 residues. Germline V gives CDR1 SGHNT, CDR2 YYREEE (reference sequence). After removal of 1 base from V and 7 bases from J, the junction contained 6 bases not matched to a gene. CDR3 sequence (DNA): TGTGCCAGCAGCTTGCGGAACAGGGGGCAGAATGAGCAGTTCTTC. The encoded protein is CASSLRNRGQNEQFF.

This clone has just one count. The CDR3 is CASSVGGTGRNTIYF. The CDR3 nucleotides read TGTGCCAGCAGCGTGGGGGGGACAGGAAGAAACACCATATATTTT. The chain joins TRBV9 to TRBJ1-3; TRBD1 matches at 8 bases. Germline CDR1 and CDR2: SGDLS and YYNGEE. With 2 bases clipped from V and 5 bases from J, the junction kept 6 bases outside the gene matches. The CDR3 spans 15 residues. The full variable domain, rest sourced from reference TRBV9 and TRBJ1-3, is DSGVTQTPKHLITATGQRVTLRCSPRSGDLSVYWYQQSLDQGLQFLIQYYNGEERAKGNILERFSAQQFPDLHSELNLSSLELGDSALYFCASSVGGTGRNTIYFGEGSWLTVV.

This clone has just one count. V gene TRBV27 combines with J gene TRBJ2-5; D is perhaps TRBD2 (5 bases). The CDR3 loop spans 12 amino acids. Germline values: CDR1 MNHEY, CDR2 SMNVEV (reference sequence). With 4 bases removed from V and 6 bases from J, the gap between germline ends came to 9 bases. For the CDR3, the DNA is TGTGCCAGCAGTTCCCCGGGGAAGACCCAGTACTTC. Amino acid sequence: CASSSPGKTQYF.

The CDR3 is CASSHTGSGYTF. The CDR3 DNA sequence: TGTGCCAGCAGTCATACAGGGTCTGGCTACACCTTC. The genes are TRBV12-3 or TRBV12-4 and TRBJ1-2; TRBD1 might be the D (6 bases). V gave up 5 bases and J gave up 7 bases, with 11 bases separating them. This CDR3 has 12 residues.

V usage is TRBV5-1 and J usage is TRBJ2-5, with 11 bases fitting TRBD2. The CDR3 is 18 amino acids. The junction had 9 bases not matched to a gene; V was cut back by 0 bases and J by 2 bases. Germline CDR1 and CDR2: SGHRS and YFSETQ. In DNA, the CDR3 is TGCGCCAGCAGCTTGGGACTAGCGGGGAGGGGAGGACAAGAGACCCAGTACTTC. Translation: CASSLGLAGRGGQETQYF. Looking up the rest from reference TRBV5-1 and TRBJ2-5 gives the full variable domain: KAGVTQTPRYLIKTRGQQVTLSCSPISGHRSVSWYQQTPGQGLQFLFEYFSETQRNKGNFPGRFSGRQFSNSRSEMNVSTLELGDSALYLCASSLGLAGRGGQETQYFGPGTRLLVL.

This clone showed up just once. The CDR3 sequence is CASSPWTSATDTQYF. Here the CDR3 DNA reads TGTGCCAGCAGCCCCTGGACTAGCGCTACAGATACGCAGTATTTT. The chain has TRBV11-2 and TRBJ2-3, with 9 bases lining up with TRBD2. Looked up from germline, CDR1 is SGHAT and CDR2 is FQNNGV. This CDR3 has 15 residues. The trim removed 5 bases at V and 3 bases at J, leaving 6 bases unmatched. Filled out from reference TRBV11-2 and TRBJ2-3, the complete variable domain reads EAGVAQSPRYKIIEKRQSVAFWCNPISGHATLYWYQQILGQGPKLLIQFQNNGVVDDSQLPKDRFSAERLKGVDSTLKIQPAKLEDSAVYLCASSPWTSATDTQYFGPGTRLTVL.